The next 13 T cell receptor beta chains were all read from a single sample in a study of OX40 agonist ivuxolimab in advanced cancers. The repertoire was sequenced with immunoSEQ multiplex PCR; TCRdb's copy has only in-frame clones and lacks some. The sample holds fewer than 95,000 clones, roughly four fifths seen once. This specimen was CD4+ or CD8+ T cells sorted from blood, taken in a trial of the OX40 agonist ivuxolimab. The receptor source for this set is an adult with an advanced solid tumor such as melanoma, head and neck, liver or kidney cancer.

This clone was observed a single time. The chain combines TRBV2 with TRBJ1-6; D might be TRBD1 (5 bases). There are 15 residues in the CDR3. Trimming removed 3 bases at V and 5 bases at J, with 11 bases between. The germline gives CDR1 SNHLY, CDR2 FYNNEI. This CDR3 is CASSEGQLHNSPLHF. The DNA of the CDR3 is TGTGCCAGCAGTGAGGGGCAGCTACATAATTCACCCCTCCACTTT.

CDR3 loop: CASSPGTTGAQYF. The CDR3 DNA follows: TGTGCCAGCAGCCCTGGGACAACCGGGGCCCAGTACTTC. This chain uses TRBV5-6 with TRBJ2-5, with a possible D match to TRBD1 (6 bases). Trimming cost V 4 bases and J 9 bases, with 16 bases left between them. CDR1 and CDR2 (germline): SGHDT, YYEEEE. The CDR3 is 13 amino acids.

This clone was recorded once. The V gene is TRBV2, the J gene TRBJ2-5; 11 bases map to TRBD2. After removal of 6 bases from V and 4 bases from J, the junction contained 4 bases not matched to a gene. The CDR3 runs 14 residues. Germline V gene sequence: CDR1 SNHLY, CDR2 FYNNEI. The CDR3: CASRPLAGVETQYF. DNA for the CDR3: TGTGCCAGCAGACCACTAGCGGGAGTAGAGACCCAGTACTTC. The complete variable domain, with remaining parts taken from reference TRBV2 and TRBJ2-5, reads EPEVTQTPSHQVTQMGQEVILRCVPISNHLYFYWYRQILGQKVEFLVSFYNNEISEKSEIFDDQFSVERPDGSNFTLKIRSTKLEDSAMYFCASRPLAGVETQYFGPGTRLLVL.

The chain couples TRBV7-2 to TRBJ1-2, with 8 positions matching TRBD1. The J segment lost 5 bases and the V segment lost 5 bases, leaving 10 bases of the junction unmatched. CDR1 SGHTA and CDR2 FQGNSA come from the germline V gene. The length of the CDR3 is 15 residues. In DNA form, the CDR3 reads TGTGCCAGCAGCCAAAGTACCGGGACAGGTTATGGCTACACCTTC. It is translated as CASSQSTGTGYGYTF.

This clone was detected a few times. V gene TRBV10-2 combines with J gene TRBJ2-3; 10 bases fit TRBD2. The length of the CDR3 is 14 residues. The germline V gene has CDR1 WSHSY and CDR2 SAAADI. V dropped 7 bases and J dropped 1; count of bases not matched to a gene: 2. Here the CDR3 reads CASMGTSGTDTQYF. The CDR3 coding sequence is TGCGCCAGCATGGGGACTAGCGGCACAGATACGCAGTATTTT.

The chain is built from TRBV4-3 and TRBJ1-1; D possibly corresponds to TRBD1 (6 bases). The germline CDR1 and CDR2 sequences are LGHNA and YSLEER. V was clipped by 0 bases and J by 4 bases, with 18 bases between them. The CDR3 is 17 amino acids. In DNA, the CDR3 is TGCGCCAGCAGCCAAGATTCGGGGGGCATACCGGCCACTGAAGCTTTCTTT. Translation gives CASSQDSGGIPATEAFF.

The chain is built from TRBV7-9 and TRBJ1-4; no definite D call. The CDR3 loop spans 11 amino acids. Trimming pared 1 base from V and 6 bases from J, leaving 0 bases between. CDR1 and CDR2 (germline): SEHNR, FQNEAQ (reference sequence). CDR3 residues: CASSLDEKLFF. The CDR3 region has the DNA TGTGCCAGCAGCTTAGATGAAAAACTGTTTTTT.

The chain carries TRBV9 and TRBJ2-2, with TRBD2 as a possible D gene (5 bases). From germline, CDR1 is SGDLS and CDR2 YYNGEE. The CDR3 covers 15 residues. Trimming stripped 0 bases from V and 5 bases from J, with 11 bases between. CDR3 sequence reads: CASSVELGGTGELFF. The CDR3 nucleotides are TGTGCCAGCAGCGTAGAGCTAGGCGGGACCGGGGAGCTGTTTTTT.

The V gene is TRBV28, the J gene TRBJ2-7; D is unclear. V lost 10 bases and J lost 1, with 11 bases in between. The germline gives CDR1 MDHEN, CDR2 SYDVKM. This CDR3 spans 12 amino acids. CDR3 coding DNA: TGTGCCACCGACGACTCTTCCTACGAGCAGTACTTC. It codes for CATDDSSYEQYF.

This clone was picked up a small number of times. The CDR3 DNA reads as TGTGCCTGGAGTGGGGCTGGGGGCCGGTCCTACGAGCAGTACTTC. Its translation is CAWSGAGGRSYEQYF. The chain carries TRBV30 and TRBJ2-7, with D tentatively TRBD1 (6 bases). The CDR3 runs 15 residues. Germline CDR1 and CDR2: GTSNPN and SVGIG (reference sequence). V lost 1 base and J 1 base, leaving 14 bases between the germline ends.

This clone was recorded once. The V gene is TRBV9, the J gene TRBJ1-4, with TRBD1 matching 7 bases. The CDR3 is made up of 17 amino acids. CDR1 SGDLS and CDR2 YYNGEE come from the germline V gene. Trimming removed 4 bases from V and 0 bases from J; junction bases left unmatched: 9. The CDR3 region has the DNA TGTGCCAGCAGCTCCCACGGGGGGACAGCAACTAATGAAAAACTGTTTTTT. Residues: CASSSHGGTATNEKLFF.

The chain employs TRBV27 and TRBJ2-1, with D uncertain. The CDR3 runs 15 residues. The V gene lost 7 bases and the J gene lost 0 bases, with 13 bases spanning the gap. Germline assignment: CDR1 MNHEY and CDR2 SMNVEV (reference sequence). The DNA of the CDR3 is TGTGCCAGCAAGCCTCGGAGCAGCTCCTACAATGAGCAGTTCTTC. This gives the protein CASKPRSSSYNEQFF.

CDR3 sequence: CASSTDLLSTDTQYF. The CDR3 DNA is TGCGCCAGCAGCACAGACTTGCTTAGCACAGATACGCAGTATTTT. The chain couples TRBV5-1 to TRBJ2-3; no firm D call. V was trimmed by 4 bases and J by 0 bases, leaving 12 bases between them. Germline loops: CDR1 SGHRS, CDR2 YFSETQ. The CDR3 loop spans 15 amino acids. Looking up the rest from reference TRBV5-1 and TRBJ2-3 gives the full variable domain: KAGVTQTPRYLIKTRGQQVTLSCSPISGHRSVSWYQQTPGQGLQFLFEYFSETQRNKGNFPGRFSGRQFSNSRSEMNVSTLELGDSALYLCASSTDLLSTDTQYFGPGTRLTVL.